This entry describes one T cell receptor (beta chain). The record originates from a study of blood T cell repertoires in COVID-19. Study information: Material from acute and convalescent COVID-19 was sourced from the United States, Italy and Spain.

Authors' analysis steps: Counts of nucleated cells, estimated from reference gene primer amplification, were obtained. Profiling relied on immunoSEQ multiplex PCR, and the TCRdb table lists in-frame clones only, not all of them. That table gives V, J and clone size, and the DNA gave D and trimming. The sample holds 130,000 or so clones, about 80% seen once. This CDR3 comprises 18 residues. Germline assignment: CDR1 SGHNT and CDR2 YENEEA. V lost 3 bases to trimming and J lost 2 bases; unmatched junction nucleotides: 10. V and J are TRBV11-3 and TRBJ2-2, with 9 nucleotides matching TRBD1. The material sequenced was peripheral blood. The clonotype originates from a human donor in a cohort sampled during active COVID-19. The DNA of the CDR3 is TGTGCCAGCAGCTTGGAACGTCCGGGACAGGGCAACACCGGGGAGCTGTTTTTT. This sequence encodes CASSLERPGQGNTGELFF.